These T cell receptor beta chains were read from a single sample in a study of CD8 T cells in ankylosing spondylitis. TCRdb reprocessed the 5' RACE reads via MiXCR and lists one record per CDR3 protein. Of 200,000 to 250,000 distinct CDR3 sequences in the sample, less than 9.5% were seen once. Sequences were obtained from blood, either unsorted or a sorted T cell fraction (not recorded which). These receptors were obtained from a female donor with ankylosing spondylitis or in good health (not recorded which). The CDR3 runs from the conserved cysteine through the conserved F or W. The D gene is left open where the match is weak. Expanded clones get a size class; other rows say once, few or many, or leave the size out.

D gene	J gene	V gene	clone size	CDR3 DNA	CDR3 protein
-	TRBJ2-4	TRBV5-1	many	TGCGCCAGCAGCGTTAGCGGAGTTGACATTCAGTACTTC	CASSVSGVDIQYF
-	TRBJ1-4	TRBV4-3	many	TGCGCCAGCAGGCCCACAGGGATGGCTAATGAAAAACTGTTTTTT	CASRPTGMANEKLFF
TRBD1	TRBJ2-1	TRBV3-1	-	TGTGCCACCCGGGGGACAGGGAGCTACAATGAGCAGTTCTTC	CATRGTGSYNEQFF
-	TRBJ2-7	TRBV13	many	TGTGCCAGCAGCCACGGGACTCCTTCCTACGAGCAGTACTTC	CASSHGTPSYEQYF
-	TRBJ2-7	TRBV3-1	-	TGTGCCAGCAGCCAAGACCCGGGCCTGAGCTCCTACGAGCAGTACTTC	CASSQDPGLSSYEQYF
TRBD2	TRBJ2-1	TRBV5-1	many	TGCGCCAGCAGCTGGACTAGCGGGAGTAAGGATGAGCAGTTCTTC	CASSWTSGSKDEQFF
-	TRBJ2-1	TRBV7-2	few	TGTGCCAGCAGCCCCCGACTGAGGAGGGGCAATGAGCAGTTCTTC	CASSPRLRRGNEQFF
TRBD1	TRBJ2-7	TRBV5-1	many	TGCGCCAGCAGACCGGGACAGGGGCCTTACGAGCAGTACTTC	CASRPGQGPYEQYF
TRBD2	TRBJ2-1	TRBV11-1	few	TGTGCCAGCAGGGGGGGAGGAGATAGCGGGATGTCCTACAATGAGCAGTTCTTC	CASRGGGDSGMSYNEQFF
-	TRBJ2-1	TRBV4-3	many	TGCGCCAGCAGCCGGAACCGGGACCTCTCGTACAATGAGCAGTTCTTC	CASSRNRDLSYNEQFF
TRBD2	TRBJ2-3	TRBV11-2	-	TGTGCCAGCAGCTCTTTAAAACTAGCGGGAGGAGAGGCAGATACGCAGTATTTT	CASSSLKLAGGEADTQYF
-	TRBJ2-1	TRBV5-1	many	TGCGCCAGCAGAGGTCAAGGGTCCTACAATGAGCAGTTCTTC	CASRGQGSYNEQFF
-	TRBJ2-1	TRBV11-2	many	TGTGCCAGCAGCTTGGGAACCTCCTCAAATGAGCAGTTCTTC	CASSLGTSSNEQFF
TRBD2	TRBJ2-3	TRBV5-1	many	TGCGCCAGCAGCTTGAAGTCTAGCGGGGTCTCCCCAGATACGCAGTATTTT	CASSLKSSGVSPDTQYF
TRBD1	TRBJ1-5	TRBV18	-	TGTGCCGGCTCAGGGGACAGGGGTAATCAGCCCCAGCATTTT	CAGSGDRGNQPQHF
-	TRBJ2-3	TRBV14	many	TGTGCCAGCAGCCAAGATATCGTTGTGGGGTCAACAGATACGCAGTATTTT	CASSQDIVVGSTDTQYF
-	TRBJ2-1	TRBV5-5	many	TGTGCCAGCAGCTGGATGAGTGGCAATGAGCAGTTCTTC	CASSWMSGNEQFF
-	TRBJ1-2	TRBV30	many	TGTGCCTGGACGGAAGGTCTGGGCTACACCTTC	CAWTEGLGYTF
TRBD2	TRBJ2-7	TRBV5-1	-	TGCGCCAGCGGAGAAGCGGGAGAAGATCAGCAGTACTTC	CASGEAGEDQQYF
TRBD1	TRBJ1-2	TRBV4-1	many	TGCGCCAGCAGGAAAGACAGGGATTACTATGGCTACACCTTC	CASRKDRDYYGYTF
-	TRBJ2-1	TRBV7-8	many	TGTGCCAGCAGCTCTCGGTTTGATTCGGATGAGCAGTTCTTC	CASSSRFDSDEQFF
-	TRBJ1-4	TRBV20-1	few	TGCAGTGCTCCCCAGCCAACTAATGAAAAACTGTTTTTT	CSAPQPTNEKLFF
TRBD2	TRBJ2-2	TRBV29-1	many	TGCAGCGTTGCTCCTAGCGGGAGAACCGGGGAGCTGTTTTTT	CSVAPSGRTGELFF
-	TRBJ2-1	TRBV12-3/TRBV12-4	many	TGTGCCAGCGGACGGAGGGGGCCTTATTACAATGAGCAGTTCTTC	CASGRRGPYYNEQFF
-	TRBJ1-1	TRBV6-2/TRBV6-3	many	TGTGCCAGCAGTGCCGGGGTGGGTGTGACTGAAGCTTTCTTT	CASSAGVGVTEAFF
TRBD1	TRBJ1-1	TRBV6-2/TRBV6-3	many	TGTGCCAGCATCCTTGACAGGGGGCGGCCCCGAGCTTTCTTT	CASILDRGRPRAFF
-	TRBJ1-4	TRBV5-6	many	TGTGCCAGCAGCCCCAAGGGTCATGAAAAACTGTTTTTT	CASSPKGHEKLFF
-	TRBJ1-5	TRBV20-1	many	TGCAGTGCTAGAGATCCCGGGGCAGGTCTCAGGGTGGCCCAGCATTTT	CSARDPGAGLRVAQHF
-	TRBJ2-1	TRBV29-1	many	TGCAGCGTTGAAGATCCAGGCAACAACAATGAGCAGTTCTTC	CSVEDPGNNNEQFF
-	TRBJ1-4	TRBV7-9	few	TGTGCCAGCAGCTTAGCGCTCGGGGCTAATGAAAAACTGTTTTTT	CASSLALGANEKLFF
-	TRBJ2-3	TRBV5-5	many	TGTGCCAGCAGCTTGTCAGGGGGGTCGACAGATACGCAGTATTTT	CASSLSGGSTDTQYF
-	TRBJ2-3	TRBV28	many	TGTGCCAGCAGTTTATCAGGCAGAAGGTTGGATACGCAGTATTTT	CASSLSGRRLDTQYF
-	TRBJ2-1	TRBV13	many	TGTGCCAGCCACCCCCTTAGGGGTTACAATGAGCAGTTCTTC	CASHPLRGYNEQFF
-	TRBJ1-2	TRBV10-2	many	TGCGCCAGCAGTGAGGTGGCGGGCTTGGGCTACACCTTC	CASSEVAGLGYTF
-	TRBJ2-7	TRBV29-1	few	TGCAGCTCAAGAGGGGAGTCCCACGAGCAGTACTTC	CSSRGESHEQYF
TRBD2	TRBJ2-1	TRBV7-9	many	TGTGCCAGCAGCTTAGTGGCGGGAGTGGATGAGCAGTTCTTC	CASSLVAGVDEQFF
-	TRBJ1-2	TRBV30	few	TGTGCCTGGAGTGTACCGGACAGCACCTATGGCTACACCTTC	CAWSVPDSTYGYTF
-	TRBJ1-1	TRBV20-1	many	TGCAGTGCTAGAGATGGGGGCGGGGAAGCTTTCTTT	CSARDGGGEAFF
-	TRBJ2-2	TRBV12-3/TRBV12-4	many	TGTGCCAGCAGTTCTACCCGCACCCGGGAAGGATCCACCGGGGAGCTGTTTTTT	CASSSTRTREGSTGELFF
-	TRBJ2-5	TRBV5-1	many	TGCGCCAGCAGCCCGACGGGGGGCGGCGAGACCCAGTACTTC	CASSPTGGGETQYF
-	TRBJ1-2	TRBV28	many	TGTGCCAGCAGTTTAGACCCACGAGGGGGCTACACCTTC	CASSLDPRGGYTF
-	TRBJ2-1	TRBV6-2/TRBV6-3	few	TGTGCCAGCGACGGGACACCCGAGGGGAGGAATGAGCAGTTCTTC	CASDGTPEGRNEQFF
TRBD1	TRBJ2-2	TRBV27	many	TGTGCCAGCTCTACCCCGGGACAGGGTGGCACCGGGGAGCTGTTTTTT	CASSTPGQGGTGELFF
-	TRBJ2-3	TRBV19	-	TGTGCCAGTAGTGTCACAGCTACGCAGTATTTT	CASSVTATQYF
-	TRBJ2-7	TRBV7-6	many	TGTGCCAGCAGCTTCCGGGACCCGAACGAGCAGTACTTC	CASSFRDPNEQYF
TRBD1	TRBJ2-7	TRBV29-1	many	TGCAGCGTTGAATGGACAGGGAAACCCTACGAGCAGTACTTC	CSVEWTGKPYEQYF
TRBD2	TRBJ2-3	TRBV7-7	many	TGTGCTAGCAGCCCGACGATCCTAGCGGGAGCGGTAGATACGCAGTATTTT	CASSPTILAGAVDTQYF
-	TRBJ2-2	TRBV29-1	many	TGCAGCGTCCTCCAGGGGAACGGGGAGCTGTTTTTT	CSVLQGNGELFF
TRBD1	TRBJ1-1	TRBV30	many	TGTGCCTGGGAAACAGGGGCTCCTGAAGCTTTCTTT	CAWETGAPEAFF
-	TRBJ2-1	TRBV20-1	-	TGCAGTGCTAGAGACGACTCCTACAATGAGCAGTTCTTC	CSARDDSYNEQFF
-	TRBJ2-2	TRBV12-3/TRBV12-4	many	TGTGCCAGCAGCCCGAGCGGGCAGAACACCGGGGAGCTGTTTTTT	CASSPSGQNTGELFF
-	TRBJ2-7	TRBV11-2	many	TGTGCCAGCAGCCGCCGTATATCCGGGACCCAAAACAAGTACGAGCAGTACTTC	CASSRRISGTQNKYEQYF
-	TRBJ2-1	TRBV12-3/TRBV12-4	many	TGTGCCAGCAGTTTCTGGGTGACCGATGAGCAGTTCTTC	CASSFWVTDEQFF
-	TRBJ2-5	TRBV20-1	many	TGCAGTGCTAGTAGCATAGCGTCAGAGACCCAGTACTTC	CSASSIASETQYF
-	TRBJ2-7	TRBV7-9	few	TGTGCCAGCAGCCCCGGGACTCTCTCCTACGAGCAGTACTTC	CASSPGTLSYEQYF
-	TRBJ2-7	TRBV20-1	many	TGCAGTGCCCCACGGGGGTACGAGCAGTACTTC	CSAPRGYEQYF